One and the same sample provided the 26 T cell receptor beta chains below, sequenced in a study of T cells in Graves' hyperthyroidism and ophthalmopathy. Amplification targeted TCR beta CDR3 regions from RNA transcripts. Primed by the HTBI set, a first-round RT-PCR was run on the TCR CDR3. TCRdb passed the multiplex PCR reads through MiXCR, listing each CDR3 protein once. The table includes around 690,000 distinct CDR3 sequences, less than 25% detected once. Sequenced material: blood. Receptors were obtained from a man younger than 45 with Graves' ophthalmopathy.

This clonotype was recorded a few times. This CDR3 reads CSVDGLATYNEQFF. The DNA for the CDR3 is TGCAGCGTTGATGGACTAGCGACCTACAATGAGCAGTTCTTC. V and J are TRBV29-1 and TRBJ2-1; 9 nucleotides align to TRBD2. The CDR3 is 14 amino acids. CDR1 and CDR2 (germline): SQVTM, ANQGSEA. V lost 3 bases to trimming and J lost 2 bases; unmatched junction nucleotides: 2.

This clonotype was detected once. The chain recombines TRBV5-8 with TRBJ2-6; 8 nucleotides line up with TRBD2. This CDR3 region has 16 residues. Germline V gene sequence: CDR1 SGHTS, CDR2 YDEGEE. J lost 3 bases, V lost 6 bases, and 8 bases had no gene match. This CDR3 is CASTGGRPGGANVLTF. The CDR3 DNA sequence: TGTGCCAGCACGGGGGGGCGGCCCGGTGGGGCCAACGTCCTGACTTTC. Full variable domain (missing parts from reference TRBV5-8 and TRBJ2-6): EAGVTQSPTHLIKTRGQQATLRCSPISGHTSVYWYQQALGLGLQFLLWYDEGEERNRGNFPPRFSGRQFPNYSSELNVNALELEDSALYLCASTGGRPGGANVLTFGAGSRLTVL.

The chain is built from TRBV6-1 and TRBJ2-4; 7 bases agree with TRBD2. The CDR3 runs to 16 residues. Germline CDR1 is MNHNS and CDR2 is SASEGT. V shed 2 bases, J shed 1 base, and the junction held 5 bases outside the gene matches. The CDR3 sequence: CASSEIGGKAKNIQYF. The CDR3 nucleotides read TGTGCCAGCAGTGAAATCGGGGGGAAGGCCAAAAACATTCAGTACTTC.

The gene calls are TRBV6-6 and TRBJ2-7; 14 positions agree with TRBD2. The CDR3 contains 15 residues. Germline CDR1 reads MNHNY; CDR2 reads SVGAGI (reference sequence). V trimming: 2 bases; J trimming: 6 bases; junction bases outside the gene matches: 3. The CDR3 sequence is CASSYAGTSGGEQYF. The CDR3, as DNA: TGTGCCAGCAGTTACGCCGGGACTAGCGGGGGCGAGCAGTACTTC.

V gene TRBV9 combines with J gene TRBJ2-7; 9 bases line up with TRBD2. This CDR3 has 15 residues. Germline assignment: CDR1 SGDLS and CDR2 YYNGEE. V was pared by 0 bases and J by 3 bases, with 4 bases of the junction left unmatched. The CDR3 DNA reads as TGTGCCAGCAGCGTAGGGGCTAGCGGGATCTACGAGCAGTACTTC. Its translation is CASSVGASGIYEQYF. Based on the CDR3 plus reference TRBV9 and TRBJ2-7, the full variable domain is DSGVTQTPKHLITATGQRVTLRCSPRSGDLSVYWYQQSLDQGLQFLIQYYNGEERAKGNILERFSAQQFPDLHSELNLSSLELGDSALYFCASSVGASGIYEQYFGPGTRLTVT.

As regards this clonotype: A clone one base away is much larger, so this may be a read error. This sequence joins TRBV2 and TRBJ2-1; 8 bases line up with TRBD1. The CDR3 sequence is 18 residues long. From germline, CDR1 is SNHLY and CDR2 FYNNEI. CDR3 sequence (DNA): TGTGCCAGCATTCCCCCCGCGGTGGACAGGGCATCCTACAATGGGCAGTTCTTC. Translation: CASIPPAVDRASYNGQFF.

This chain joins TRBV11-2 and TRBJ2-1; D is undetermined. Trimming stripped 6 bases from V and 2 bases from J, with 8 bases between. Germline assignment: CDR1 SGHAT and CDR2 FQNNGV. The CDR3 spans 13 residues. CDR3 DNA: TGTGCCAGCAGTTTCGGAGCCTACAATGAGCAGTTCTTC. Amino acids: CASSFGAYNEQFF.

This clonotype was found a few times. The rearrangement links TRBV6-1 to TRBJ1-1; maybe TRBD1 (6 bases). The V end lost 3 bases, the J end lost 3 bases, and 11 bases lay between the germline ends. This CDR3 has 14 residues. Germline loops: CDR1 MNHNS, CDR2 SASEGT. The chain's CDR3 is CASSDGGRDTEAFF. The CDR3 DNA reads TGTGCCAGCAGTGATGGGGGGCGCGACACTGAAGCTTTCTTT.

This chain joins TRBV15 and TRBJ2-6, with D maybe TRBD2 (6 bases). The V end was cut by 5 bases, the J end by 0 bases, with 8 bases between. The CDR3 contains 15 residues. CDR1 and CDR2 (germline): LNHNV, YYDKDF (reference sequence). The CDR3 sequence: CATSFGGSGANVLTF. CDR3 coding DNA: TGTGCCACCAGCTTCGGGGGCTCTGGGGCCAACGTCCTGACTTTC. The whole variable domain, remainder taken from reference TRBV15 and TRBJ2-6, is DAMVIQNPRYQVTQFGKPVTLSCSQTLNHNVMYWYQQKSSQAPKLLFHYYDKDFNNEADTPDNFQSRRPNTSFCFLDIRSPGLGDTAMYLCATSFGGSGANVLTFGAGSRLTVL.

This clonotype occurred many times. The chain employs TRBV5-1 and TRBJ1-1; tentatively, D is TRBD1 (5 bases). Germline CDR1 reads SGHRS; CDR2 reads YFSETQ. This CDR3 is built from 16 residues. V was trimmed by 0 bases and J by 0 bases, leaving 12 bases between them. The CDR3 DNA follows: TGCGCCAGCAGCTTGGCCCCGGGGGAGATGAACACTGAAGCTTTCTTT. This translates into CASSLAPGEMNTEAFF.

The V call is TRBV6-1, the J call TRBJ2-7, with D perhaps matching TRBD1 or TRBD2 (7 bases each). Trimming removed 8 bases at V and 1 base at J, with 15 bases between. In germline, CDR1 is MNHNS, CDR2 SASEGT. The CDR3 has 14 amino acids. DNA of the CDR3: TGTGCCAGCCAGGGGGGGATCGAATCCTACGAGCAGTACTTC. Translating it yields CASQGGIESYEQYF.

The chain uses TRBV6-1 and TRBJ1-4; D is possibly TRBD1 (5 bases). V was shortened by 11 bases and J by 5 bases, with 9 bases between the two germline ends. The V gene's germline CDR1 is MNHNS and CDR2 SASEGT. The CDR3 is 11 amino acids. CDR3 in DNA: TGTGCCGCGAAGGGGAATGAAAAACTGTTTTTT. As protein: CAAKGNEKLFF.

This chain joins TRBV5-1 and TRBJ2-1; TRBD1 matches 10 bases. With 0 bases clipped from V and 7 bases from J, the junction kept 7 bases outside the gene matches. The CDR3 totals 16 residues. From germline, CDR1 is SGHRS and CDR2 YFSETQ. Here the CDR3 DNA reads TGCGCCAGCAGCTTGGACGACAGGGGGCGCAGAAATGAGCAGTTCTTC. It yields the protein CASSLDDRGRRNEQFF.

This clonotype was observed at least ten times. DNA of the CDR3: TGTGCCAGCAGCTTAGAGCGAGGGGCTGAAGCTTTCTTT. This gives the protein CASSLERGAEAFF. J is TRBJ1-1 and V is TRBV7-9; tentatively, D is TRBD1 (5 bases). Trimming stripped 1 base from V and 6 bases from J, with 9 bases between. The germline V gene has CDR1 SEHNR and CDR2 FQNEAQ (reference sequence). This CDR3 region has 13 residues.

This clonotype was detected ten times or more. CDR3 nucleotides: TGTGCCAGCAGTTTAATAGCAGACAACTATGGCTACACCTTC. It is translated as CASSLIADNYGYTF. This sequence joins TRBV28 and TRBJ1-2; D unclear. V was pared by 2 bases and J by 2 bases, with 9 bases between. The CDR3 loop spans 14 amino acids. Germline V gene lookup returns CDR1 MDHEN and CDR2 SYDVKM.

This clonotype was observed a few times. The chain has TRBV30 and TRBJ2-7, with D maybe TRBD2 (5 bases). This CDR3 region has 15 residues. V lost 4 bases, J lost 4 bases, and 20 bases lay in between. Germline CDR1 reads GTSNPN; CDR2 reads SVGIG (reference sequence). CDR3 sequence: CAWNPPLRVPYEQYF. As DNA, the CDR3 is TGTGCCTGGAACCCTCCCCTGCGGGTTCCTTACGAGCAGTACTTC. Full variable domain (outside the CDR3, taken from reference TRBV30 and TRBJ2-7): SQTIHQWPATLVQPVGSPLSLECTVEGTSNPNLYWYRQAAGRGLQLLFYSVGIGQISSEVPQNLSASRPQDRQFILSSKKLLLSDSGFYLCAWNPPLRVPYEQYFGPGTRLTVT.

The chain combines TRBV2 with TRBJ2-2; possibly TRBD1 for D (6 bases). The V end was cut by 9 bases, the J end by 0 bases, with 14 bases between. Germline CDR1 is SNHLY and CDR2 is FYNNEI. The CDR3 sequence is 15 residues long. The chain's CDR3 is CARRGSLTNTGELFF. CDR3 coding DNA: TGTGCCAGGAGGGGGTCACTCACGAACACCGGGGAGCTGTTTTTT.

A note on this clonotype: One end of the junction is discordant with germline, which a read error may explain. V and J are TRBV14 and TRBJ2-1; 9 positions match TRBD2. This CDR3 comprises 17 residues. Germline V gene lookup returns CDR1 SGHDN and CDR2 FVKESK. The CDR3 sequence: CASSQEVPGTSYHEQFF. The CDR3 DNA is TGTGCCAGCAGCCAAGAAGTCCCCGGGACTAGCTACCATGAGCAGTTCTTC.

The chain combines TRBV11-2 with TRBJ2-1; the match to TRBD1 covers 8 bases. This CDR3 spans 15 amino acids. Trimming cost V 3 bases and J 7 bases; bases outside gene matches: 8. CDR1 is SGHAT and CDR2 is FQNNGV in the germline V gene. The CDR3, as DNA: TGTGCCAGCAGCTTCTCGACAGGGGTTTGGAATGAGCAGTTCTTC. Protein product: CASSFSTGVWNEQFF.

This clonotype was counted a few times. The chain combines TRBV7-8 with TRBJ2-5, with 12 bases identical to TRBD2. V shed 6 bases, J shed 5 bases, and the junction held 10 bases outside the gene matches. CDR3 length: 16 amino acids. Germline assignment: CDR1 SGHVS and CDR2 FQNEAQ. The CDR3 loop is CASSAWTSGTGETQYF. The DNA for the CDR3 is TGTGCCAGCAGTGCGTGGACTAGCGGGACCGGGGAGACCCAGTACTTC.

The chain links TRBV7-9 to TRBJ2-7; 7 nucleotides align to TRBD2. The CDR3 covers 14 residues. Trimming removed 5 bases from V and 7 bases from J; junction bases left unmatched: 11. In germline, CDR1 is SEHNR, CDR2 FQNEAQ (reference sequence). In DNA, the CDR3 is TGTGCCAGCAGCCGAAGCGGGAAAAACGGTGAGCAGTACTTC. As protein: CASSRSGKNGEQYF.

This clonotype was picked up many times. This CDR3 is CASSWEPTGDQETQYF. As DNA, the CDR3 is TGTGCCAGCAGCTGGGAGCCAACAGGGGACCAAGAGACCCAGTACTTC. This chain connects TRBV11-1 to TRBJ2-5; 7 bases line up with TRBD1. CDR1 is SGHAT, CDR2 FQDESV, per germline (reference sequence). This CDR3 spans 16 amino acids. V dropped 4 bases and J dropped 0; count of bases not matched to a gene: 8.

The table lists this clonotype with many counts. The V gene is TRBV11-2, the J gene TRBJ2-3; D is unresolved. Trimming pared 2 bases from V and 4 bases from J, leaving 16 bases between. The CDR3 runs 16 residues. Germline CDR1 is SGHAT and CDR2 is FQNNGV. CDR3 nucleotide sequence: TGTGCCAGCAGCTTATTGTCCGGAGCCCAGCCAGATACGCAGTATTTT. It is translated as CASSLLSGAQPDTQYF.

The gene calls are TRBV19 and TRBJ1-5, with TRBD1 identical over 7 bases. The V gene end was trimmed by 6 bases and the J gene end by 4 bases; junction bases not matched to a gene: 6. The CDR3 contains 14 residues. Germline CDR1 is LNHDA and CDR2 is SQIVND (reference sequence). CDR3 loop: CASSLMGQNQPQHF. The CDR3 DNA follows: TGTGCCAGTAGCCTGATGGGACAGAATCAGCCCCAGCATTTT.

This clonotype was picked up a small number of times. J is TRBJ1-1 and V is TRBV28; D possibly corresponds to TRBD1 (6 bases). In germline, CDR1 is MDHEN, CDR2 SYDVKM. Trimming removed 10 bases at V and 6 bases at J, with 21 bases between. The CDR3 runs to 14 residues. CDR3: CATNDPRGSPEAFF. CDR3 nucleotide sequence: TGTGCCACAAACGATCCCAGGGGAAGCCCTGAAGCTTTCTTT.

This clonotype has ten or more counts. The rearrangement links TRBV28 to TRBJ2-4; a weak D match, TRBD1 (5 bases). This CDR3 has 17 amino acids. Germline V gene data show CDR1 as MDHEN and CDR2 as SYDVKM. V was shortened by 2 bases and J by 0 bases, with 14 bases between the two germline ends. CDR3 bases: TGTGCCAGCAGTTTAGCAATAGAAGGGGTAGCCAAAAACATTCAGTACTTC. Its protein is CASSLAIEGVAKNIQYF.